One and the same sample provided the 21 T cell receptor beta chains below, sequenced in a study of cytomegalovirus exposure and HLA in healthy donors. The table came from immunoSEQ multiplex PCR; TCRdb's copy has only in-frame clones and leaves some out. The data contain 100,000 to 150,000 clones, approximately 94% of them seen just once; the ten biggest clones take up less than 2%. Sequencing input: PBMCs. The receptor source for this set is a young man in good health and CMV-seronegative.

The genes are TRBV28 and TRBJ1-1; the D gene is possibly TRBD1 (6 bases). The CDR3 has 15 residues. Germline lookup yields CDR1 MDHEN and CDR2 SYDVKM. The V end was cut by 4 bases, the J end by 3 bases, with 15 bases between. This CDR3 reads CASSSTGDIDTEAFF. As DNA, the CDR3 is TGTGCCAGCAGTTCTACCGGGGACATTGACACTGAAGCTTTCTTT.

The chain recombines TRBV2 with TRBJ2-3, with a tentative D call TRBD1 (5 bases). The CDR3 spans 12 residues. V lost 6 bases and J 6 bases, leaving 10 bases between the germline ends. Germline CDR1 SNHLY, CDR2 FYNNEI. In DNA form, the CDR3 reads TGTGCCAGCAGCCCACACAGGGATACGCAGTATTTT. Amino acid sequence: CASSPHRDTQYF. The variable domain in full, with the rest retrieved from reference TRBV2 and TRBJ2-3, is EPEVTQTPSHQVTQMGQEVILRCVPISNHLYFYWYRQILGQKVEFLVSFYNNEISEKSEIFDDQFSVERPDGSNFTLKIRSTKLEDSAMYFCASSPHRDTQYFGPGTRLTVL.

The J gene is TRBJ2-2, the V gene TRBV19; 10 bases match TRBD2. The CDR3 loop spans 15 amino acids. Germline V CDR1 and CDR2: LNHDA, SQIVND (reference sequence). V gave up 8 bases and J gave up 5 bases; unmatched junction bases: 8. The DNA for the CDR3 is TGTGCCAGTTCCAGACTAGCGGGTTGGACCGGGGAGCTGTTTTTT. Translation gives CASSRLAGWTGELFF.

The rearrangement uses TRBV9 and TRBJ2-5; 11 nucleotides line up with TRBD2. Germline lookup yields CDR1 SGDLS and CDR2 YYNGEE. J gave up 2 bases and V 2 bases, and 5 bases lay outside the gene matches. The CDR3 spans 16 residues. The CDR3 coding sequence is TGTGCCAGCAGCGTGGGGGGACTAGCGGTACAAGAGACCCAGTACTTC. It is translated as CASSVGGLAVQETQYF.

The V call is TRBV30, the J call TRBJ1-1; D gene uncertain. The CDR3 covers 12 residues. V was clipped by 1 base and J by 10 bases, with 13 bases between them. Looked up from germline, CDR1 is GTSNPN and CDR2 is SVGIG (reference sequence). This CDR3 is CAWSEGGDRAFF. CDR3 DNA: TGTGCCTGGAGTGAGGGAGGCGACCGAGCTTTCTTT.

This sequence joins TRBV28 and TRBJ2-7, with 9 nucleotides matching TRBD1. The trim removed 7 bases at V and 5 bases at J, leaving 9 bases unmatched. Germline assignment: CDR1 MDHEN and CDR2 SYDVKM. The CDR3 sequence is 14 residues long. Written as DNA, the CDR3 is TGTGCCAGCACCACGACAGGGGGTCCCCACGAGCAGTACTTC. This encodes CASTTTGGPHEQYF.

The gene calls are TRBV6-5 and TRBJ1-1; D may be TRBD1 (5 bases). CDR3 length: 14 amino acids. Germline V gene sequence: CDR1 MNHEY, CDR2 SVGAGI. V was clipped by 7 bases and J by 3 bases, with 15 bases between them. The DNA of the CDR3 is TGTGCCAGCAAGCCACAGTGGGGGGACACTGAAGCTTTCTTT. Translated, it gives CASKPQWGDTEAFF.

The V call is TRBV4-2, the J call TRBJ1-3; maybe TRBD1 (5 bases). Germline CDR1 is LGHNA and CDR2 is YNFKEQ. The CDR3 extends over 16 amino acids. V lost 0 bases, J lost 0 bases, and 9 bases lay in between. The CDR3 nucleotides are TGTGCCAGCAGCCAAGATTTCGGGGGCTCTGGAAACACCATATATTTT. Translating gives CASSQDFGGSGNTIYF.

The chain is built from TRBV29-1 and TRBJ1-4; maybe TRBD1 (6 bases). Germline CDR1 reads SQVTM; CDR2 reads ANQGSEA. There are 13 residues in the CDR3. V was trimmed by 7 bases and J by 7 bases, leaving 16 bases between them. The chain's CDR3 is CSAGVGAGEKLFF. In DNA form, the CDR3 reads TGCAGCGCTGGGGTGGGGGCAGGTGAAAAACTGTTTTTT.

The chain joins TRBV4-1 to TRBJ1-1; D gene ambiguous. The germline V gene has CDR1 MGHRA and CDR2 YSYEKL. V lost 2 bases and J lost 2, with 15 bases in between. The CDR3 contains 16 residues. CDR3 in DNA: TGCGCCAGCAGCCAAAAAATCCCCCCCTTAAACACTGAAGCTTTCTTT. Translating gives CASSQKIPPLNTEAFF.

V usage is TRBV7-2 and J usage is TRBJ2-1; D gene unclear. Trimming took 4 bases from V and 5 from J, leaving 18 bases between them. Germline V lookup: CDR1 SGHTA, CDR2 FQGNSA. The CDR3 extends over 16 amino acids. The CDR3 region has the DNA TGTGCCAGCAGCTCCGAAGCGACCAGACTTAACAATGAGCAGTTCTTC. It translates to CASSSEATRLNNEQFF.

The V and J genes are TRBV6-5 and TRBJ2-2; 7 nucleotides line up with TRBD2. The CDR3 length is 14 residues. After removal of 8 bases from V and 5 bases from J, the junction contained 8 bases not matched to a gene. CDR1 and CDR2 (germline): MNHEY, SVGAGI. The CDR3 DNA sequence: TGTGCCAGCTGGGGGGGGAGAACTACCGGGGAGCTGTTTTTT. The encoded protein is CASWGGRTTGELFF.

The chain carries TRBV27 and TRBJ2-1; 10 bases agree with TRBD2. V gave up 5 bases and J gave up 6 bases; unmatched junction bases: 1. From germline, CDR1 is MNHEY and CDR2 SMNVEV (reference sequence). This CDR3 has 13 amino acids. CDR3 nucleotides: TGTGCCAGCAGTCCTAGCGGGAGCAATGAGCAGTTCTTC. Its translation is CASSPSGSNEQFF.

CDR3 sequence reads: CASSLGQLGGYTF. In DNA form, the CDR3 reads TGTGCCAGCAGCCTGGGACAGCTAGGAGGCTACACCTTC. The chain links TRBV7-2 to TRBJ1-2; 7 nucleotides match TRBD1. V was pared by 5 bases and J by 8 bases, with 8 bases of the junction left unmatched. Germline V CDR1 and CDR2: SGHTA, FQGNSA. CDR3 length: 13 residues.

This chain connects TRBV4-2 to TRBJ1-5, with D hard to call. Trimming took 0 bases from V and 5 from J, leaving 8 bases between them. Germline assignment: CDR1 LGHNA and CDR2 YNFKEQ. CDR3 length equals 14 residues. The CDR3 DNA follows: TGTGCCAGCAGCCAAGAACGGTTCGATCAGCCCCAGCATTTT. Amino acid sequence: CASSQERFDQPQHF.

The gene calls are TRBV12-5 and TRBJ1-5, with D uncertain. The germline V and J ends were trimmed by 6 bases and 5 bases, with 5 bases remaining between them. Germline V gene sequence: CDR1 LGHNT, CDR2 FRNRAP. This CDR3 has 11 amino acids. CDR3 bases: TGTGCTAGTGGCCGTTATCAGCCCCAGCATTTT. Its translation is CASGRYQPQHF.

The chain has TRBV2 and TRBJ1-4; D gene uncertain. The CDR3 spans 15 residues. The V gene's germline CDR1 is SNHLY and CDR2 FYNNEI. The V gene lost 2 bases and the J gene lost 0 bases, with 7 bases spanning the gap. The CDR3 bases are TGTGCCAGCAGTGAAACCCCGGCAACTAATGAAAAACTGTTTTTT. Translated: CASSETPATNEKLFF.

The V call is TRBV19, the J call TRBJ1-5; possible D gene TRBD1, 5 bases. Trimming removed 7 bases at V and 1 base at J, with 17 bases between. Germline V gives CDR1 LNHDA, CDR2 SQIVND (reference sequence). There are 16 residues in the CDR3. CDR3 nucleotides: TGTGCCAGTAAAGGGATGGGGGGGGTGAGCAATCAGCCCCAGCATTTT. It translates to CASKGMGGVSNQPQHF.

The V call is TRBV7-8, the J call TRBJ2-7; D unclear. This CDR3 contains 14 residues. V lost 1 base, J lost 5 bases, and 12 bases lay in between. Germline CDR1 SGHVS, CDR2 FQNEAQ. Written as DNA, the CDR3 is TGTGCCAGCAGCTTAGGGTTTGGAGAGGACGAGCAGTACTTC. This gives the protein CASSLGFGEDEQYF. The variable domain in full, with the rest retrieved from reference TRBV7-8 and TRBJ2-7, is GAGVSQSPRYKVAKRGQDVALRCDPISGHVSLFWYQQALGQGPEFLTYFQNEAQLDKSGLPSDRFFAERPEGSVSTLKIQRTQQEDSAVYLCASSLGFGEDEQYFGPGTRLTVT.

The chain is built from TRBV9 and TRBJ2-2; 9 bases fit TRBD2. V was clipped by 3 bases and J by 0 bases; unmatched bases: 3. CDR3 length: 16 residues. CDR1 is SGDLS and CDR2 is YYNGEE in the germline V gene. The CDR3 DNA reads TGTGCCAGCAGCGCTTGGACTAGCGCGAACACCGGGGAGCTGTTTTTT. It encodes CASSAWTSANTGELFF.

This chain joins TRBV7-8 and TRBJ2-1; a possible D gene is TRBD1 (6 bases). CDR1 and CDR2 from the germline V gene are SGHVS and FQNEAQ. V lost 5 bases to trimming and J lost 4 bases, with 9 bases between them. CDR3 size: 13 residues. The CDR3: CASSLQGYNEQFF. CDR3 coding DNA: TGTGCCAGCAGCCTCCAGGGGTACAATGAGCAGTTCTTC.